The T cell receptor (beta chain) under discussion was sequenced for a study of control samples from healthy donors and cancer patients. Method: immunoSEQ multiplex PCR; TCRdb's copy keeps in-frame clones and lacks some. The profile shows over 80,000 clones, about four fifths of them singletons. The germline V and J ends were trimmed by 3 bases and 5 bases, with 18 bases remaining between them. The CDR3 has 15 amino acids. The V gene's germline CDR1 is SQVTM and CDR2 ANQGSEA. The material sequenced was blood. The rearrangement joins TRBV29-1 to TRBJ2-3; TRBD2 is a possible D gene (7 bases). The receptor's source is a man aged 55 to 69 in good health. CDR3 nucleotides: TGCAGCGTTGAGTTTCGGCGGGGGCGGATAGATACGCAGTATTTT. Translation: CSVEFRRGRIDTQYF.